One sample yielded the 9 T cell receptor beta chains listed below, sequenced in a study of identical twins. Via MiXCR, TCRdb re-called the 5' RACE reads, giving one row per CDR3 protein. The data contain around 500,000 distinct CDR3 sequences, 12% to 15% of them singletons. A further study also used this sample, focusing on yellow fever vaccine responses in identical twins.

Sequenced input: CD4+ T cells sorted from blood. The receptors come from a woman aged 18-35 years in good health.

This clonotype was picked up many times. The chain is built from TRBV6-2 or TRBV6-3 and TRBJ2-5, with no clear D. The germline gives CDR1 MNHEY, CDR2 SVGEGT. The V end lost 4 bases, the J end lost 1 base, and 4 bases lay between the germline ends. The CDR3 is 12 amino acids. CDR3 DNA: TGTGCCAGCAGTTTCCTCCAAGAGACCCAGTACTTC. This codes for CASSFLQETQYF.

A few counts support this clonotype. The chain combines TRBV3-1 with TRBJ2-2, with no clear D. The CDR3 sequence is 18 residues long. Germline V gene sequence: CDR1 LGHDT, CDR2 YNNKEL (reference sequence). V gave up 1 base and J gave up 3 bases, with 18 bases separating them. CDR3 region: CASSQVVRPTAYTGELFF. The DNA of the CDR3 is TGTGCCAGCAGCCAAGTGGTGAGGCCCACGGCTTACACCGGGGAGCTGTTTTTT. Variable domain in full (rest from reference TRBV3-1 and TRBJ2-2): DTAVSQTPKYLVTQMGNDKSIKCEQNLGHDTMYWYKQDSKKFLKIMFSYNNKELIINETVPNRFSPKSPDKAHLNLHINSLELGDSAVYFCASSQVVRPTAYTGELFFGEGSRLTVL.

This clonotype was recorded a few times. This chain links TRBV2 with TRBJ2-7; 13 positions agree with TRBD2. This CDR3 spans 12 amino acids. Germline V gene lookup returns CDR1 SNHLY and CDR2 FYNNEI. Trimming at V came to 6 bases and at J to 12 bases, leaving 5 bases not matched to a gene. CDR3 protein: CASRGLAGLLYF. The CDR3 DNA sequence: TGTGCCAGCAGGGGACTAGCGGGATTGCTGTACTTC.

V gene TRBV28 combines with J gene TRBJ2-1; 13 bases align to TRBD2. The V segment lost 6 bases and the J segment 4 bases; nucleotides outside the gene matches: 3. Germline CDR1 and CDR2: MDHEN and SYDVKM. The CDR3 totals 15 residues. CDR3 in amino acids: CASRQLAGGYNEQFF. For the CDR3, the DNA is TGTGCCAGCAGGCAACTAGCGGGGGGGTACAATGAGCAGTTCTTC.

This clonotype was picked up a small number of times. One end of the junction varies from germline; a read error may be responsible. The gene calls are TRBV5-1 and TRBJ2-5; no clear D gene. The CDR3 spans 13 residues. Germline CDR1 reads SGHRS; CDR2 reads YFSETQ. The CDR3 is CASSVVGQESQYF. The DNA of the CDR3 is TGCGCCAGCAGCGTAGTGGGTCAAGAGTCCCAGTACTTC.

This clonotype turned up a few times. CDR3 in DNA: TGTGCCAGCAGACGGGGTATTGCTGGGGACACTGAAGCTTTCTTT. It specifies CASRRGIAGDTEAFF. The V gene is TRBV7-2, the J gene TRBJ1-1; D gene uncertain. Germline CDR1 is SGHTA and CDR2 is FQGNSA. The CDR3 contains 15 residues. Deletions cut 6 bases from V and 3 bases from J, with 17 bases between.

This clonotype was seen a few times. J is TRBJ2-2 and V is TRBV7-9; possible D gene TRBD2, 6 bases. V was trimmed by 5 bases and J by 10 bases, leaving 14 bases between them. CDR1 and CDR2 from the germline V gene are SEHNR and FQNEAQ (reference sequence). The CDR3 has 13 amino acids. Written as DNA, the CDR3 is TGTGCCAGCAGCCTCCGGGGGTCGGTGGAGCTGTTTTTT. Encoded protein: CASSLRGSVELFF.

The CDR3: CAWSVPGLAGLREQYF. CDR3 in DNA: TGTGCCTGGAGTGTTCCGGGACTAGCGGGACTTAGGGAGCAGTACTTC. This chain connects TRBV30 to TRBJ2-7, with 13 bases that match TRBD2. The CDR3 is 16 amino acids. Germline trimming cut 0 bases from V and 7 bases from J; bases unmatched to any gene: 9. Germline CDR1 and CDR2: GTSNPN and SVGIG (reference sequence).

The chain recombines TRBV6-1 with TRBJ2-1; D tentatively reads TRBD1 or TRBD2 (5 bases each). Trimming took 5 bases from V and 10 from J, leaving 18 bases between them. Per the germline V gene, CDR1 is MNHNS and CDR2 is SASEGT. The CDR3 totals 14 residues. CDR3 sequence: CASSPLLGGGEQFF. The CDR3 region has the DNA TGTGCCAGCAGTCCCCTACTTGGGGGTGGGGAGCAGTTCTTC.